This T cell receptor (beta chain) comes out of a study of vaccination and CD4 T cells after COVID-19. Overall study context: Overlapping peptides covering the spike proteins of SARS-CoV-2, HCoV-NL63, HCoV-OC43 and HCoV-229E were added to stimulate cells.

Oncomine TCR Beta short-read sequencing was applied to DNA from cultured CD4+ T cells. A single record per CDR3 protein comes from TCRdb applying MiXCR to the PCR reads. This repertoire shows fewer than 15,000 distinct CDR3 sequences, over 50% found once; its top ten account for under 20%. This clonotype was counted a single time. Its target is not known. Treatment specified: 10-day PBMC culture with coronavirus spike peptide pools or control peptides (ViraFEST assay). Germline V gene data show CDR1 as SGHNT and CDR2 as YYREEE (reference sequence). This CDR3 contains 17 residues. The ends lost 3 bases at V and 4 bases at J; junction bases unmatched: 13. General study results and limits: Convalescent patients' clones that were vaccine-specific were spike mono-reactive in 304 of 307 cases.

The V gene is TRBV5-4, the J gene TRBJ1-2; 9 bases match TRBD1. The sequencing used cultured CD4+ T cells from blood, collected after SARS-CoV-2 vaccination. This clonotype was sampled from a human donor with COVID-19. The CDR3 here is CASSSADRGIVSYGYTF. The CDR3 coding sequence is TGTGCCAGCAGCTCTGCCGACAGGGGGATTGTTAGCTATGGCTACACCTTC.